This T cell receptor (beta chain) appears in the sequencing data of a study of T cells in localized non-small cell lung cancer (dated by TCRdb to 2018 to 2020). Concerning the study at large: Comparing tumors with uninvolved tumor-adjacent lungs, the study looked at the T cell repertoires of about 240 patients with early-stage NSCLC. The cohort consisted of 200 to 250 treatment-naive NSCLC patients whose localized lung tumors had been resected. NSCLC patients had a mean age of around 61 years, and 129 were male and around 110 female.

As regards this clone: This receptor's antigen is unknown. Within one base of it there is no much larger clone, and no base qualities were kept. The identical CDR3 is also encoded by other nucleotide sequences in the sample.

TCR beta CDR3 regions were sequenced from DNA using the immunoSEQ Assay. The authors' analysis ran thus. To compute T cell density, TCR beta template counts were normalized to usable DNA, which was estimated by amplifying housekeeping genes. Richness was estimated with the preseqR package, extrapolating to 400,000 templates for PBMC samples and 120,000 templates for tissue samples. Clonality was defined as one minus Pielou's evenness. Tissue-enriched TCRs were identified through differential abundance testing performed on productive amino-acid clonotypes, with a minimum total count of 5 and an alpha of 0.1. Repertoire overlap between compartments was quantified with the Jaccard Index and Morisita Overlap Index. TCR beta CDR3s were clustered by GLIPH together with public tetramer-defined viral CDR3s, and at least three viral sequences plus V-gene enrichment were required for viral motifs. What TCRdb holds here is the immuneACCESS table cut down to in-frame rearrangements. Part of the clones is not present; checked against another copy, under half of the missing clones reflect an unresolved V gene, and the others are unexplained. The DNA gave D and trimming, while V, J and clone size come from that table. The sample profile shows around 29,000 clones; approximately 90% of them were found once. The leading ten clones occupy 4% to 4.5% of the sample.

The CDR3 measures 16 amino acids from cysteine to phenylalanine. Here the CDR3 DNA is all that survives: 48 bases in frame from base 1. Here V drops 2 bases and J drops 4 bases, and the junction holds 1 base not matched to any gene. CDR1 is given as SGHTA and CDR2 as FQGNSA, both from the germline V gene. Findings and caveats that apply to the study as a whole: Uninvolved tumor-adjacent lung showed the highest T cell clonality, higher than tumor, which suggests more focused antigenic responses in the uninvolved tumor-adjacent lung. Because the study design was exploratory, TCR variables were selected using unadjusted p-values without false-discovery rate correction. Higher blood T cell density associated with longer overall survival, while higher adjacent-lung clonality associated with shorter survival. A median of approximately 62 of the top 100 tumor clones turned up in the paired uninvolved adjacent lung, and 28 of those clones also ranked among the top 100 of that same adjacent lung. Multi-region tumor sequencing was not performed, so intratumor heterogeneity could not be excluded.

At diagnosis, peripheral blood, uninvolved tumor-adjacent lung and tumor were collected and stored as a combination of fresh-frozen and FFPE material. For TCR repertoire profiling, the blood samples were analyzed as peripheral blood mononuclear cells. The receptor's source is a woman aged 35-75 years with stage III lung adenocarcinoma. Material: peripheral blood mononuclear cells, obtained before any cancer treatment. This sequence uses TRBV7-2 and TRBJ2-1, with 14 bases matching TRBD2. For the CDR3, the sequence is CASSLRLAGGYNEQFF. Here is the DNA: TGTGCCAGCAGCTTAAGACTAGCGGGGGGGTACAATGAGCAGTTCTTC.